This passage covers 17 T cell receptor beta chains from one sample sequenced in a study of blood T cells in healthy people across ages. Alongside a J-beta primer mix, a sample-barcoded 5' primer served in a second PCR lasting roughly 6 to 12 cycles. Using its own MiXCR run on the 5' RACE reads, TCRdb lists one record per CDR3 protein. The sample carries hundreds of thousands of distinct CDR3 sequences, approximately 40% recorded once. The material sequenced was blood. The receptor source for this set is a man older than 75 in good health.

The sample holds a few counts of this clonotype. This chain links TRBV4-3 with TRBJ2-7; D unresolved. CDR1 is LGHNA and CDR2 is YSLEER in the germline V gene. This CDR3 is 13 amino acids long. V was cut by 0 bases and J by 7 bases, with 10 bases left in between. The CDR3 region is CASSQEKLGEQYF. The CDR3 region has the DNA TGCGCCAGCAGCCAAGAGAAACTCGGGGAGCAGTACTTC.

This clonotype was picked up many times. The genes are TRBV2 and TRBJ2-3; 8 nucleotides line up with TRBD2. Looked up from germline, CDR1 is SNHLY and CDR2 is FYNNEI. The CDR3 totals 15 residues. V shed 2 bases, J shed 4 bases, and the junction held 5 bases outside the gene matches. CDR3 sequence: CASSESGLGADTQYF. DNA for the CDR3: TGTGCCAGCAGTGAATCGGGACTAGGTGCAGATACGCAGTATTTT.

This clonotype was seen only a few times. The chain has TRBV10-2 and TRBJ2-1, with 10 bases identical to TRBD2. The CDR3 runs 15 residues. The germline CDR1 and CDR2 sequences are WSHSY and SAAADI. J lost 6 bases, V lost 6 bases, and 8 bases had no gene match. This CDR3 reads CASRSGTSVVNEQFF. In DNA, the CDR3 is TGCGCCAGCAGGTCCGGGACTAGCGTAGTCAATGAGCAGTTCTTC.

The table lists this clonotype with many counts. The chain uses TRBV12-3 or TRBV12-4 and TRBJ2-5; D unresolved. V was trimmed by 6 bases and J by 4 bases, leaving 12 bases between them. There are 13 residues in the CDR3. Written as DNA, the CDR3 is TGTGCCAGCAGCTCCCAGTTATCAGAGACCCAGTACTTC. Residues: CASSSQLSETQYF.

The genes are TRBV15 and TRBJ2-7; 7 bases align to TRBD1. Losses at the gene ends were 5 bases for V and 3 bases for J; bases not matched to a gene: 13. This CDR3 contains 16 residues. The V gene's germline CDR1 is LNHNV and CDR2 YYDKDF (reference sequence). The CDR3 DNA reads TGTGCCACCAGCCAAAGACAGGGTGCCTTCTTCTACGAGCAGTACTTC. Translation gives CATSQRQGAFFYEQYF.

The chain uses TRBV6-2 or TRBV6-3 and TRBJ2-2; maybe TRBD1 (6 bases). CDR1 and CDR2 from the germline V gene are MNHEY and SVGEGT. This CDR3 comprises 18 residues. The V end was cut by 5 bases, the J end by 0 bases, with 19 bases between. The CDR3 is CASSRTPLTGANTGELFF. CDR3 in DNA: TGTGCCAGCAGTCGAACCCCTCTGACAGGCGCGAACACCGGGGAGCTGTTTTTT.

The table lists this clonotype with a few counts. V usage is TRBV12-3 or TRBV12-4 and J usage is TRBJ2-1, with D uncertain. The CDR3 runs 11 residues. Trimming took off 6 bases at V and 13 bases at J, with 13 bases between the two ends. This CDR3 reads CASSPFGPQFF. As DNA, the CDR3 is TGTGCCAGCAGCCCCTTCGGCCCCCAGTTCTTC.

This clonotype was found a few times. This rearrangement joins TRBV7-2 to TRBJ2-7; 8 bases line up with TRBD2. This CDR3 spans 16 amino acids. Germline CDR1 SGHTA, CDR2 FQGNSA. Trimming took 4 bases from V and 6 from J; bases not matched to a gene: 14. The CDR3 loop is CASSSNSGTRGREQYF. Here the CDR3 DNA reads TGTGCCAGCAGCTCCAACTCCGGGACTAGAGGTCGCGAGCAGTACTTC.

This clonotype appeared many times. This chain connects TRBV7-2 to TRBJ2-1; 7 bases fit TRBD2. Germline-derived CDR1 and CDR2 are SGHTA and FQGNSA. This CDR3 region has 17 residues. The J segment lost 7 bases and the V segment lost 5 bases, leaving 17 bases of the junction unmatched. The CDR3 protein is CASSPSGAGLPGNEQFF. CDR3 nucleotides: TGTGCCAGCAGCCCCAGTGGAGCGGGATTACCGGGAAATGAGCAGTTCTTC.

The table lists this clonotype with a few counts. The V gene is TRBV6-5, the J gene TRBJ1-1, with 9 bases matching TRBD1. This CDR3 comprises 14 residues. The ends lost 4 bases at V and 5 bases at J; junction bases unmatched: 5. The germline CDR1 and CDR2 sequences are MNHEY and SVGAGI. CDR3 bases: TGTGCCAGCAGTTCAACGGACAGGGGAACTGAAGCTTTCTTT. Protein: CASSSTDRGTEAFF.

Points on this clonotype: A read error is possible here, since a much larger clone lies one base away. This rearrangement joins TRBV7-2 to TRBJ2-5; TRBD2 agrees at 8 bases. This CDR3 is built from 16 residues. Germline V lookup: CDR1 SGHTA, CDR2 FQGNSA. J gave up 11 bases and V 0 bases, and 14 bases lay outside the gene matches. Here the CDR3 reads CASSLAARGARNEQYF. In nucleotides, the CDR3 is TGTGCCAGCAGCTTAGCGGCGCGGGGGGCCAGAAATGAGCAGTACTTC.

CDR3 sequence (DNA): TGTGCCATCAGTGTATCCTACGAGCAGTACTTC. The encoded protein is CAISVSYEQYF. The chain couples TRBV10-3 to TRBJ2-7; no clear D gene. The CDR3 has 11 residues. Germline V gives CDR1 ENHRY, CDR2 SYGVKD. The ends were cut back, 4 bases at V and 1 base at J, with 2 bases in the middle.

The chain employs TRBV5-1 and TRBJ2-3, with D maybe TRBD1 (6 bases). CDR3 length: 16 residues. Looked up from germline, CDR1 is SGHRS and CDR2 is YFSETQ. Trimming cost V 2 bases and J 2 bases, with 15 bases left between them. The DNA of the CDR3 is TGCGCCAGCAGCTTACGGAGCGTGGGGGCCACAGATACGCAGTATTTT. This encodes CASSLRSVGATDTQYF.

This clonotype was counted ten times or more. The CDR3: CASSLAYGYTF. CDR3 bases: TGTGCCAGCAGTCTCGCGTATGGCTACACCTTC. The rearrangement uses TRBV12-3 or TRBV12-4 and TRBJ1-2; D gene unclear. The CDR3 is 11 residues long. V was clipped by 5 bases and J by 5 bases, with 6 bases between them.

V usage is TRBV7-2 and J usage is TRBJ1-4; D is perhaps TRBD1 (6 bases). The CDR3 loop spans 15 amino acids. CDR1 and CDR2 (germline): SGHTA, FQGNSA. V shed 5 bases and J shed 5 bases, with 15 bases lying between them. The CDR3: CASSGTGNQNEKLFF. The DNA for the CDR3 is TGTGCCAGCAGCGGTACAGGGAATCAAAATGAAAAACTGTTTTTT.

The V call is TRBV20-1, the J call TRBJ2-3, with D tentatively TRBD2 (5 bases). Trimming shortened V by 6 bases and J by 1 base, and 14 bases separated the two germline ends. The germline V gene encodes CDR1 DFQATT and CDR2 SNEGSKA (reference sequence). This CDR3 is built from 14 residues. The CDR3 reads CSAKSGQGTDTQYF. Written as DNA, the CDR3 is TGCAGTGCAAAGAGCGGCCAAGGCACAGATACGCAGTATTTT.

A word on this clonotype: A read error may be the cause here, since a much bigger clone is one base away. The V and J genes are TRBV4-3 and TRBJ2-7, with TRBD2 identical over 12 bases. Near its end, the DNA agrees better with TRBJ2-5, so the J call may be wrong. This CDR3 has 15 amino acids. The germline V gene encodes CDR1 LGHNA and CDR2 YSLEER. CDR3 bases: TGCGCCAGCAGCCAGGCTAGCGGGAGGGCAGAGACCCAGTACTTC. This gives the protein CASSQASGRAETQYF.